This TCR beta chain was observed in a study of cytotoxic CD8 clonotypes in ibrutinib-treated CLL. Points from the study as a whole: Sustained-remission patients were sampled at one set of times and progressing patients at different ones. Public clonotypes, found uncommonly, either contracted or stayed stable on treatment. Before falling back toward baseline at progression, clonality had risen at the time of ibrutinib response.

Sequencing used immunoSEQ multiplex PCR; TCRdb keeps in-frame clones, though not all of them. The sample shows around 140,000 clones, 80% to 90% of them seen only once. With respect to this clone: Its antigen is currently unknown.

Germline CDR1 reads MNHNY; CDR2 reads SVGAGI (reference sequence). The length of the CDR3 is 13 residues. With V trimmed by 5 bases and J by 7 bases, 3 bases remained unmatched. Specimen: PBMCs, collected after 24 months of ibrutinib treatment. This receptor was obtained from a human donor with chronic lymphocytic leukemia. This chain joins TRBV6-6 and TRBJ1-5, with TRBD1 matching over 9 bases. CDR3 coding DNA: TGTGCCAGCAGTCGACAGGGGGGGCAGCCCCAGCATTTT. This translates into CASSRQGGQPQHF.